Presented here are 6 T cell receptor beta chains from one specimen sequenced in a study of OX40 agonist ivuxolimab in advanced cancers. Profiling relied on immunoSEQ multiplex PCR, and the TCRdb table lists in-frame clones only, not all of them. The top ten hold around 2% of the sample, which has tens of thousands of clones, around 93% seen once. Source: CD4+ or CD8+ T cells sorted from blood, taken in a trial of the OX40 agonist ivuxolimab. These receptors all come from an adult with an advanced solid tumor such as melanoma, head and neck, liver or kidney cancer.

The chain carries TRBV10-3 and TRBJ1-1, with 7 positions matching TRBD1. CDR3 size: 13 residues. Per the germline V gene, CDR1 is ENHRY and CDR2 is SYGVKD. The V and J ends lost 4 bases and 1 base, in that order; junction bases with no gene match: 0. CDR3 sequence: CAISGQGNTEAFF. In nucleotides, the CDR3 is TGTGCCATCAGTGGACAGGGGAACACTGAAGCTTTCTTT.

V gene TRBV25-1 combines with J gene TRBJ2-5; 10 bases agree with TRBD2. CDR1 MGHDK and CDR2 SYGVNS come from the germline V gene. The CDR3 contains 13 residues. The V and J ends lost 8 bases and 5 bases, in that order; junction bases with no gene match: 5. The CDR3 DNA reads TGTGCCAGCCAGACTAGCGGGCGGGAGACCCAGTACTTC. Protein product: CASQTSGRETQYF.

The rearrangement uses TRBV28 and TRBJ1-4, with no clear D. Trimming removed 3 bases at V and 8 bases at J, with 13 bases between. The CDR3 extends over 14 amino acids. CDR1 is MDHEN, CDR2 SYDVKM, per germline. For the CDR3, the DNA is TGTGCCAGCAGTTTCGACGGCCACCTAGAAAAACTGTTTTTT. Amino acids: CASSFDGHLEKLFF.

This chain joins TRBV5-1 and TRBJ2-7; no definite D call. V was shortened by 1 base and J by 0 bases, with 11 bases between the two germline ends. The germline gives CDR1 SGHRS, CDR2 YFSETQ. The CDR3 is made up of 15 amino acids. CDR3 in DNA: TGCGCCAGCAGCTTGTCTTACGGTCACTCCTACGAGCAGTACTTC. Translation gives CASSLSYGHSYEQYF.

The V and J genes are TRBV6-1 and TRBJ2-3; 9 bases map to TRBD2. CDR3 length: 15 amino acids. With V trimmed by 7 bases and J by 2 bases, 7 bases remained unmatched. Germline V lookup: CDR1 MNHNS, CDR2 SASEGT. The CDR3 here is CASTLGLADTDTQYF. DNA of the CDR3: TGTGCCAGCACCCTGGGACTAGCAGACACAGATACGCAGTATTTT.

The chain recombines TRBV14 with TRBJ2-5; D not certain. Trimming took off 1 base at V and 7 bases at J, with 16 bases between the two ends. The CDR3 length is 15 residues. Germline V gene sequence: CDR1 SGHDN, CDR2 FVKESK. This CDR3 is CASSQGSSRARTQYF. In nucleotides, the CDR3 is TGTGCCAGCAGCCAAGGTTCGTCAAGGGCGCGGACCCAGTACTTC.